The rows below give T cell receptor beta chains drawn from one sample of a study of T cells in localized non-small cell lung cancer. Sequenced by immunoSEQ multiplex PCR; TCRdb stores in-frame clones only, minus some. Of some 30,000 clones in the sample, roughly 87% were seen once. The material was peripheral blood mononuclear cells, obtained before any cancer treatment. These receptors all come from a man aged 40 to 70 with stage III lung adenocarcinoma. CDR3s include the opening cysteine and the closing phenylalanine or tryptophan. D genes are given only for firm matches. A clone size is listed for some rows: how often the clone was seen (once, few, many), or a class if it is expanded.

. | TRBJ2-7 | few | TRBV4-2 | TGTGCCAGCAGCCAAGGGAGGACGAGGGCCCACGAGGTCTACGAGCAGTACTTC | CASSQGRTRAHEVYEQYF
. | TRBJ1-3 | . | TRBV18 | TGTGCCAGCTCACCAGAACAGGGTGCTGGAAACACCATATATTTT | CASSPEQGAGNTIYF
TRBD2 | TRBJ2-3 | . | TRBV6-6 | TGTGCCAGCAGACAGCGGGGGTCTAGCACAGATACGCAGTATTTT | CASRQRGSSTDTQYF
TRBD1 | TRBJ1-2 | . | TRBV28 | TGTGCCAGCAGAATTGGGGACAGGCGTAGTAACTATGGCTACACCTTC | CASRIGDRRSNYGYTF
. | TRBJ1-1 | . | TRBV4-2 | TGTGCCAGCAGCTTGGACCCCGGGTGGGCTTTGAACACTGAAGCTTTCTTT | CASSLDPGWALNTEAFF
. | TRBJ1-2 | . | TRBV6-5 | TGTGCCAGCAGTTCCATCACAAGAGGCTACACCTTC | CASSSITRGYTF
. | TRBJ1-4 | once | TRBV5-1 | TGCGCCAGCAGCTTGTCAGGACAAAGTGAAAAACTGTTTTTT | CASSLSGQSEKLFF
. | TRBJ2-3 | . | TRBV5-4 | TGTGCCAGCAGCTTGGCCGTGGGGATCACAGATACGCAGTATTTT | CASSLAVGITDTQYF
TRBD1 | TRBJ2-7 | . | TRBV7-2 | TGTGCCAGCAGCTTAAACAGGGGTTACGAGCAGTACTTC | CASSLNRGYEQYF
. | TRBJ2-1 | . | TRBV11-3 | TGTGCCAGCAGACGGGACTCCTACAATGAGCAGTTCTTC | CASRRDSYNEQFF
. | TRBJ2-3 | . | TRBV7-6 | TGTGCCAGCAGCTTAGGGGTGACGGGGGGCTTGGCAGATACGCAGTATTTT | CASSLGVTGGLADTQYF
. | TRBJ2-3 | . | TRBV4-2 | TGTGCCAGCAGCTTCTCTCGCCCCGGGCCAACAGATACGCAGTATTTT | CASSFSRPGPTDTQYF
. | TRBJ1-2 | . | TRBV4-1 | TGCGCCAGCAGCCAAGATTTGGTAGCCAATTATGGCTACACCTTC | CASSQDLVANYGYTF
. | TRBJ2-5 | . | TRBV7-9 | TGTGCCAGCAGAAGACTGGACCAAGAGATGTCCCAGTACTTC | CASRRLDQEMSQYF
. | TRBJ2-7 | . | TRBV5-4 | TGTGCCAGCAGCTTGAGGTCAGGCGCGAGCTCCTACGAGCAGTACTTC | CASSLRSGASSYEQYF
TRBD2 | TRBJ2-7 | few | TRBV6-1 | TGTGCCAGCAGTGAAGGCGGGGGGGCGTTTCGCGAGCAGTACTTC | CASSEGGGAFREQYF
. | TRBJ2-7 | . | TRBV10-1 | TGCGCCAGCAGTGACCCCATCGGGGGTTTATACGAGCAGTACTTC | CASSDPIGGLYEQYF
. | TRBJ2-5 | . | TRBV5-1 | TGCGCCAGCAGCTTGGCCTTCGAGGCGGAGACCCAGTACTTC | CASSLAFEAETQYF
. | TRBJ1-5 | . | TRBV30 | TGTGCCTGGAGTGTAAAGGGTCAGCCCCAGCATTTT | CAWSVKGQPQHF
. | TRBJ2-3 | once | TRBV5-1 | TGCGCCAGCAGCTTGGACGGGTCTAGCACAGATACGCAGTATTTT | CASSLDGSSTDTQYF
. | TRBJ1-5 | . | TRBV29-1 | TGCAGCGTTGGGACTAGCAATCAGCCCCAGCATTTT | CSVGTSNQPQHF
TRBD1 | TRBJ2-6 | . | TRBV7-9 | TGTGCCAGCAGCTCCGAGGGGGCAGGGGCCAACGTCCTGACTTTC | CASSSEGAGANVLTF
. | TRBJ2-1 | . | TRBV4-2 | TGTGCCAGCAGCCAAGCGGACGGGACGGTCAACAATGAGCAGTTCTTC | CASSQADGTVNNEQFF
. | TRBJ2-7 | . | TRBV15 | TGTGCCACCAGCAGAGATTTGCGGGACTCGGCGGGGGAGCAGTACTTC | CATSRDLRDSAGEQYF
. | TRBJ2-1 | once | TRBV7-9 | TGTGCCAGCAGCGCCACTGTGACTAGCTCCTACAATGAGCAGTTCTTC | CASSATVTSSYNEQFF
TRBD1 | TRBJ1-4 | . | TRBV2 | TGTGCCAGCAGAAGGACTACAGGGGTAGGGGCTAATGAAAAACTGTTTTTT | CASRRTTGVGANEKLFF
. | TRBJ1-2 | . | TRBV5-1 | TGCGCCAGCAGCTTGGGAGGAGCCTCTGCTTCTAACTATGGCTACACCTTC | CASSLGGASASNYGYTF
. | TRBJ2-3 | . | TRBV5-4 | TGTGCCAGCAGCTTGGACATTCGGGGAGACACAGATACGCAGTATTTT | CASSLDIRGDTDTQYF
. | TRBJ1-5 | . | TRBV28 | TGTGCCAGCGGGTGGGTCAATCAGCCCCAGCATTTT | CASGWVNQPQHF
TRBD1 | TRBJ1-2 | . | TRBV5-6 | TGTGCCAGCAGCTCGAACACACAGGGGTTTGGGGCTAACTATGGCTACACCTTC | CASSSNTQGFGANYGYTF
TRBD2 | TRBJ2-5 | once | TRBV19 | TGTGCCAGTAGTATAAAGGGACTAGCTGGCGAGACCCAGTACTTC | CASSIKGLAGETQYF
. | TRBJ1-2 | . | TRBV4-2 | TGTGCCAGCAGCTTGTTCCAGTACTATGGCTACACCTTC | CASSLFQYYGYTF
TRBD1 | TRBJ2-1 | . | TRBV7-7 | TGTGCTAGCAGCCAGGGACAGGGGGAAAAGAGGTGGAATGAGCAGTTCTTC | CASSQGQGEKRWNEQFF
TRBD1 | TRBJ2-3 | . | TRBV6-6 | TGTGCCAGCAGACCCCAGGGGGCCGGAGATACGCAGTATTTT | CASRPQGAGDTQYF
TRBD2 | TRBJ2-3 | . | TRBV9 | TGTGCCAGCAGCCTAGGACTAGCGGGGATAGTTGGAGATACGCAGTATTTT | CASSLGLAGIVGDTQYF
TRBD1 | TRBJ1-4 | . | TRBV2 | TGTGCCAGCAGGAGAGGGACAGAGATTAATGAAAAACTGTTTTTT | CASRRGTEINEKLFF
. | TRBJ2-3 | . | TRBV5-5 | TGTGCCAGCAGCTCCGTACAAAGAAACACAGATACGCAGTATTTT | CASSSVQRNTDTQYF
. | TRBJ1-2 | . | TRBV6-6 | TGTGCCAGCAGGGGGGCGGCAGGCCTCTATGGCTACACCTTC | CASRGAAGLYGYTF
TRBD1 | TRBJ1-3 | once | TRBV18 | TGTGCCAGCTCACCCTCGGGACAGCTCTCTGGAAACACCATATATTTT | CASSPSGQLSGNTIYF
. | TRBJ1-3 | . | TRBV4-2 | TGTGCCAGCAGCCCCTCTGGAAACACCATATATTTT | CASSPSGNTIYF
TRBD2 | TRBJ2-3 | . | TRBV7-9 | TGTGCCAGCAGCTTATCGTCGGGACTACGCACAGATACGCAGTATTTT | CASSLSSGLRTDTQYF
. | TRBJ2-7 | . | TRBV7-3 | TGTGCCAGCAGCCAATCCGGATCCCCCTACGAGCAGTACTTC | CASSQSGSPYEQYF
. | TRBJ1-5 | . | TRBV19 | TGTGCCAGTGACACCGGGACATCATTTAATCAGCCCCAGCATTTT | CASDTGTSFNQPQHF
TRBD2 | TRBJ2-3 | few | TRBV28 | TGTGCCAGCAGTTTAGAACGGGGGACTAGCGGGTCTAACACAGATACGCAGTATTTT | CASSLERGTSGSNTDTQYF
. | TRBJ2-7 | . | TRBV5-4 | TGTGCCAGCAGCCGCCAGGGTTCCTACGAGCAGTACTTC | CASSRQGSYEQYF
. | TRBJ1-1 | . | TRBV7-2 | TGTGCCAGCAGCTTTAAGTGGGTTGGCACTGAAGCTTTCTTT | CASSFKWVGTEAFF
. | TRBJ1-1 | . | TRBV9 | TGTGCCAGCAGCGTAGCTGGAGGGAACACTGAAGCTTTCTTT | CASSVAGGNTEAFF